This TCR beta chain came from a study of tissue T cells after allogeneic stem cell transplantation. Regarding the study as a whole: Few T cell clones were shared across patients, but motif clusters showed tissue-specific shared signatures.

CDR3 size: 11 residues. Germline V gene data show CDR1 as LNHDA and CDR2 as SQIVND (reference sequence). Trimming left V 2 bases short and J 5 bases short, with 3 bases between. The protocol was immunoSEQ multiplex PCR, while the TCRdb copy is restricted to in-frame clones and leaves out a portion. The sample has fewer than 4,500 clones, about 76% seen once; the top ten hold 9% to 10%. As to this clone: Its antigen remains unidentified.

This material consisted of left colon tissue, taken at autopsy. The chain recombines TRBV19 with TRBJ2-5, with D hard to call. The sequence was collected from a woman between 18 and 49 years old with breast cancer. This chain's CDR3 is CASSIMETQYF. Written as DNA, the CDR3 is TGTGCCAGTAGTATAATGGAGACCCAGTACTTC.